This TCR beta chain was documented in a study of T cells in Graves' hyperthyroidism and ophthalmopathy. Study-wide background: Blood from the periphery was taken at initial diagnosis, before any treatment.

V shed 5 bases, J shed 5 bases, and the junction held 10 bases outside the gene matches. Germline V gene data show CDR1 as MGHDK and CDR2 as SYGVNS. The CDR3 runs 15 residues. RNA transcripts gave rise to amplified TCR beta CDR3 regions. RT-PCR in the first round (using the HTBI primer set) targeted the TCR CDR3. TCRdb itself ran the multiplex PCR reads through MiXCR, one entry per CDR3 protein. The sample consists of over 700,000 distinct CDR3 sequences, about 38% of them appearing once. On this clonotype: Its cognate antigen is unknown.

Notes on the study in general: A model of 13 V-J features distinguished ophthalmopathy from stable hyperthyroidism.

The TCR comes from a man younger than 30 with Graves' hyperthyroidism. Sequenced: blood. The chain joins TRBV25-1 to TRBJ2-7; 9 bases line up with TRBD1. CDR3 bases: TGTGCCAGCAGTTCCGGGACAGGGAGGGTGAACGAGCAGTACTTC. It yields the protein CASSSGTGRVNEQYF.